This entry features one T cell receptor (beta chain) sequence. The antigen remains unidentified. The data stem from a study of T cell responses to AZD1222 COVID-19 vaccine. Measured with immunoSEQ multiplex PCR; TCRdb has only the in-frame clones, and not every one. The sample yields more than 95,000 clones, roughly nine tenths seen once. Whole-study results and caveats: Scientists sampled the repertoires only once the peak T cell response had passed. Just a handful of AZD1222 recipients tested seropositive at baseline.

Timing groups of about 4 and about 12 weeks for second doses were pooled. This CDR3 has 14 amino acids. Trimming took 7 bases from V and 4 from J; bases not matched to a gene: 13. Germline values: CDR1 SQVTM, CDR2 ANQGSEA. The chain couples TRBV29-1 to TRBJ2-7, with TRBD2 matching 7 bases. The origin of this receptor is an adult who received the AZD1222 COVID-19 vaccine. The sample here was peripheral blood, taken 28 days after the second AZD1222 dose. The CDR3 loop reads CSATGEGFGYEQYF. In DNA, the CDR3 is TGCAGCGCAACCGGGGAGGGATTCGGGTACGAGCAGTACTTC.